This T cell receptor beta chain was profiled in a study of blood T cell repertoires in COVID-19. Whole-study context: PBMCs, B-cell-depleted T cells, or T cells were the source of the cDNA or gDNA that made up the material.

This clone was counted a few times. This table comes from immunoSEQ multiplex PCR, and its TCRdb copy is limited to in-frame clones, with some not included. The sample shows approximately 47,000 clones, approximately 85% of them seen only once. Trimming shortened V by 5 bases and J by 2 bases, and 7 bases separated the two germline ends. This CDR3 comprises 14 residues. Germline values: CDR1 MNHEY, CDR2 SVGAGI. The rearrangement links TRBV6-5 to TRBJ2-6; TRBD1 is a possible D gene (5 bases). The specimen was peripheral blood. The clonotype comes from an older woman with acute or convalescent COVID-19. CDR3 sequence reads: CASSQGPGANVLTF. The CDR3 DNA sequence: TGTGCCAGCAGTCAGGGCCCTGGGGCCAACGTCCTGACTTTC.